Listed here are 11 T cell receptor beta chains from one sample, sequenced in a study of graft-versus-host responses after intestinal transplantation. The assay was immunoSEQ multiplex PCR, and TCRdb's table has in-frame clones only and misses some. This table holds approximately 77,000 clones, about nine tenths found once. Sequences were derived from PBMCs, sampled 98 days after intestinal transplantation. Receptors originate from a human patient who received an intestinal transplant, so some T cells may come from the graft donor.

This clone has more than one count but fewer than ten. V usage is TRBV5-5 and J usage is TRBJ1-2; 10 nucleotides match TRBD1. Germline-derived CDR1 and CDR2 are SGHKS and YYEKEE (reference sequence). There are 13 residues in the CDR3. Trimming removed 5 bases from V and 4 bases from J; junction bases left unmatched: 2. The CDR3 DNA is TGTGCCAGCAGTCGGACAGGGGGCTATGGCTACACCTTC. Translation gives CASSRTGGYGYTF.

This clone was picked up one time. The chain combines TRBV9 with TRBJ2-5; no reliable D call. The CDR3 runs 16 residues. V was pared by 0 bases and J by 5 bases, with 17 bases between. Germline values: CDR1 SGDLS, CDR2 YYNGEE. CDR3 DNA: TGTGCCAGCAGCGTAGGAGAGTCCCCCGAGGAGGAGACCCAGTACTTC. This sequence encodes CASSVGESPEEETQYF.

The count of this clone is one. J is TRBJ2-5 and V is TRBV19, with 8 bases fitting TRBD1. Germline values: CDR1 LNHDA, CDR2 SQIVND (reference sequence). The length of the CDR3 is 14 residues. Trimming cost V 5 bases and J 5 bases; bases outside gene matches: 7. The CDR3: CASSVQGVRETQYF. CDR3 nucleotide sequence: TGTGCCAGTAGTGTACAGGGGGTCCGGGAGACCCAGTACTTC.

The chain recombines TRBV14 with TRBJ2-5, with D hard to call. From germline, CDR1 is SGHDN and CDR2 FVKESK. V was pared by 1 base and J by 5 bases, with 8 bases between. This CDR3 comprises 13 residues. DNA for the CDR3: TGTGCCAGCAGCCAAGCGAGCTGGGAGACCCAGTACTTC. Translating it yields CASSQASWETQYF.

CDR3 region: CASSLVADRFTGELFF. CDR3 in DNA: TGCGCCAGCAGCTTGGTCGCGGACAGATTCACCGGGGAGCTGTTTTTT. The chain has TRBV5-1 and TRBJ2-2, with TRBD1 as a possible D gene (6 bases). The CDR3 contains 16 residues. The germline CDR1 and CDR2 sequences are SGHRS and YFSETQ. V lost 0 bases and J 4 bases, leaving 13 bases between the germline ends.

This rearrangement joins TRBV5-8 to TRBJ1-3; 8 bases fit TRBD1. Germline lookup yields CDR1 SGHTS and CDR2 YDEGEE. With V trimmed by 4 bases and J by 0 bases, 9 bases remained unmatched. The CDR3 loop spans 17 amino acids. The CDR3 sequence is CASSLPTGEASGNTIYF. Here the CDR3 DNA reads TGTGCCAGCAGCCTCCCGACAGGGGAGGCCTCTGGAAACACCATATATTTT.

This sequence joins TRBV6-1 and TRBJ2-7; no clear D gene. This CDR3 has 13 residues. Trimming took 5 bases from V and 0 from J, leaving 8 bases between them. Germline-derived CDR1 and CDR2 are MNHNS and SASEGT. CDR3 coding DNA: TGTGCCAGCAGTTTGACGGCCTCCTACGAGCAGTACTTC. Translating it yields CASSLTASYEQYF.

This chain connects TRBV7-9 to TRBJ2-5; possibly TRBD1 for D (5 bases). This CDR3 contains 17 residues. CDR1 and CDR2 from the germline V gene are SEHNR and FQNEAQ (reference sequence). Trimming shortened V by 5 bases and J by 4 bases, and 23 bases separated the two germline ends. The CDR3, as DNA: TGTGCCAGCAGCCATTTTGCCATCCGACAGAGTCCAGAGACCCAGTACTTC. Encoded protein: CASSHFAIRQSPETQYF. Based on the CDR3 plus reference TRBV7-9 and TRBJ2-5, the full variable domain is DTGVSQNPRHKITKRGQNVTFRCDPISEHNRLYWYRQTLGQGPEFLTYFQNEAQLEKSRLLSDRFSAERPKGSFSTLEIQRTEQGDSAMYLCASSHFAIRQSPETQYFGPGTRLLVL.

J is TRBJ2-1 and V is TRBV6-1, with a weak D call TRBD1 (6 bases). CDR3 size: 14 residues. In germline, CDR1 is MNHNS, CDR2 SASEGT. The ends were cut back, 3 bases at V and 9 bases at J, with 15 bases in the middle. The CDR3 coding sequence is TGTGCCAGCAGTGAGGGTAGGTTAGGGGGTGAGCAGTTCTTC. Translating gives CASSEGRLGGEQFF.

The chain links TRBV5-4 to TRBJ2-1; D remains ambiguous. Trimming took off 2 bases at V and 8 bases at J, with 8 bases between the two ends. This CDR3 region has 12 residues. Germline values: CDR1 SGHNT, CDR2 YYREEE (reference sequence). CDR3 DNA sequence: TGTGCCAGCAGCTTAGTCCGGGATGAGCAGTTCTTC. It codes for CASSLVRDEQFF. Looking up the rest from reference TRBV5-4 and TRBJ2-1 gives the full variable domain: ETGVTQSPTHLIKTRGQQVTLRCSSQSGHNTVSWYQQALGQGPQFIFQYYREEENGRGNFPPRFSGLQFPNYSSELNVNALELDDSALYLCASSLVRDEQFFGPGTRLTVL.

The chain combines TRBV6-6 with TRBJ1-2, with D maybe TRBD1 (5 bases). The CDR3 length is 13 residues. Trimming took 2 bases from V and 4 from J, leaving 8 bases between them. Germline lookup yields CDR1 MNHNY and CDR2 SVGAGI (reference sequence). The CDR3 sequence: CASSYTDSYGYTF. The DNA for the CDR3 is TGTGCCAGCAGTTACACCGACAGCTATGGCTACACCTTC.